Following are 7 T cell receptor beta chains from one sample sequenced in a study of OX40 agonist ivuxolimab in advanced cancers. TCRdb's copy holds only in-frame clones and misses some; the assay was immunoSEQ multiplex PCR. Of tens of thousands of clones listed, around 86% are singletons. The specimen was CD4+ or CD8+ T cells sorted from blood, collected in a trial of the OX40 agonist ivuxolimab. The receptors shown here come from an adult with an advanced solid tumor such as melanoma, head and neck, liver or kidney cancer.

The chain recombines TRBV6-5 with TRBJ1-2; tentatively, D is TRBD1 (6 bases). The CDR3 is 16 residues long. The germline V gene encodes CDR1 MNHEY and CDR2 SVGAGI. V dropped 2 bases and J dropped 7 bases, with 20 bases sitting between them. The CDR3 region is CASSYEIQGSAGGYTF. The CDR3 DNA reads as TGTGCCAGCAGTTACGAGATACAGGGCTCGGCGGGTGGCTACACCTTC.

This clone has just a few counts. The rearrangement links TRBV6-5 to TRBJ2-1, with D tentatively TRBD1 or TRBD2 (5 bases each). The V and J ends lost 5 bases and 9 bases respectively, with 8 bases between them. CDR3 size: 11 residues. Germline CDR1 and CDR2: MNHEY and SVGAGI. This CDR3 is CASSLGAEQFF. CDR3 sequence (DNA): TGTGCCAGCAGTCTCGGGGCTGAGCAGTTCTTC.

This chain's CDR3 is CASSSFWTGGNEQYF. CDR3 in DNA: TGCGCCAGCAGCTCGTTCTGGACCGGGGGCAACGAGCAGTACTTC. The chain joins TRBV5-1 to TRBJ2-7, with D perhaps given as TRBD1 or TRBD2 (6 bases each). Germline assignment: CDR1 SGHRS and CDR2 YFSETQ. The V end was cut by 3 bases, the J end by 5 bases, with 18 bases between. CDR3 length: 15 amino acids.

The chain links TRBV10-2 to TRBJ2-7; TRBD1 or TRBD2 may be the D gene (5 bases each). The CDR3 loop spans 14 amino acids. CDR1 is WSHSY and CDR2 is SAAADI in the germline V gene. V was shortened by 5 bases and J by 2 bases, with 13 bases between the two germline ends. The CDR3 loop is CASSTGAAAYEQYF. In DNA form, the CDR3 reads TGCGCCAGCAGTACCGGGGCCGCGGCCTACGAGCAGTACTTC.

The J gene is TRBJ2-1, the V gene TRBV14; D might be TRBD1 (5 bases). The CDR3 runs 14 residues. Trimming pared 3 bases from V and 10 bases from J, leaving 16 bases between. CDR1 and CDR2 (germline): SGHDN, FVKESK. The CDR3 protein is CASSHTLWGTEQFF. The CDR3 DNA reads as TGTGCCAGCAGCCATACTCTCTGGGGCACCGAGCAGTTCTTC.

V and J are TRBV5-6 and TRBJ2-3; D may be TRBD1 (5 bases). V lost 4 bases to trimming and J lost 1 base, with 16 bases between them. This CDR3 has 16 residues. Germline lookup yields CDR1 SGHDT and CDR2 YYEEEE. The DNA of the CDR3 is TGTGCCAGCAGCCCGGGCAGGGCCTGGGGCACAGATACGCAGTATTTT. Translating gives CASSPGRAWGTDTQYF.

V usage is TRBV15 and J usage is TRBJ2-7; D ambiguous. The CDR3 totals 14 residues. The germline gives CDR1 LNHNV, CDR2 YYDKDF (reference sequence). The V end was cut by 3 bases, the J end by 7 bases, with 16 bases between. Written as DNA, the CDR3 is TGTGCCACCAGCAGGCCAAATCCGCGCTCAGAGCAGTACTTC. This encodes CATSRPNPRSEQYF.